What follows are 14 T cell receptor beta chains derived from one specimen sequenced in a study of blood T cell repertoires in COVID-19. Produced via immunoSEQ multiplex PCR; TCRdb's table is partial and in-frame only. The repertoire holds roughly 200,000 clones, around four fifths seen once, with 4.5% to 6% in the top ten. What was sequenced was peripheral blood. The origin of the receptors is a woman in her 70s with active or convalescent COVID-19.

The chain has TRBV29-1 and TRBJ2-5, with a tentative D call TRBD2 (5 bases). This CDR3 region has 12 residues. CDR1 is SQVTM and CDR2 is ANQGSEA in the germline V gene. The DNA for the CDR3 is TGCAGTTACCGTAGCGAAGGAGAGACCCAGTACTTC. Protein product: CSYRSEGETQYF.

This chain joins TRBV5-8 and TRBJ2-3; 9 positions agree with TRBD1. Germline lookup yields CDR1 SGHTS and CDR2 YDEGEE. V trimming: 3 bases; J trimming: 1 base; junction bases outside the gene matches: 0. There are 14 residues in the CDR3. CDR3 sequence: CASSWDRGTDTQYF. DNA for the CDR3: TGTGCCAGCAGCTGGGACAGGGGCACAGATACGCAGTATTTT.

The sample holds one count of this clone. V usage is TRBV19 and J usage is TRBJ2-3, with 12 bases identical to TRBD2. Trimming removed 3 bases from V and 5 bases from J; junction bases left unmatched: 15. Germline V CDR1 and CDR2: LNHDA, SQIVND (reference sequence). This CDR3 contains 19 residues. CDR3 residues: CASSITSGRRTPVKDTQYF. DNA for the CDR3: TGTGCCAGTAGTATCACTAGCGGGAGGAGGACGCCCGTGAAAGATACGCAGTATTTT.

A note on this clone: An end of the junction differs from the germline gene, which may be a read error. The rearrangement uses TRBV5-6 and TRBJ1-1; D is uncertain. The CDR3 runs 12 residues. The V gene's germline CDR1 is SGHDT and CDR2 YYEEEE. The CDR3 nucleotides read TGTGCCAGTAGCTTGCGAGGCACTGAAGCTTTCTTT. This encodes CASSLRGTEAFF.

The chain links TRBV4-1 to TRBJ2-1; 7 bases fit TRBD1. V shed 1 base and J 10 bases; nucleotides not matched to a gene: 4. Germline CDR1 reads MGHRA; CDR2 reads YSYEKL. The CDR3 consists of 13 residues. The CDR3 sequence is CASSQGRDSEQFF. The CDR3 nucleotides read TGCGCCAGCAGCCAAGGCCGGGACAGCGAGCAGTTCTTC.

The V and J genes are TRBV2 and TRBJ2-7, with TRBD2 matching over 8 bases. The germline gives CDR1 SNHLY, CDR2 FYNNEI. Trimming removed 11 bases from V and 1 base from J; junction bases left unmatched: 7. The length of the CDR3 is 13 residues. The CDR3 loop reads CAGCSGISYEQYF. CDR3 DNA: TGTGCCGGATGTAGCGGGATTTCCTACGAGCAGTACTTC.

This chain links TRBV5-4 with TRBJ2-7; a possible D gene is TRBD1 (6 bases). V lost 3 bases, J lost 5 bases, and 15 bases lay in between. CDR1 SGHNT and CDR2 YYREEE come from the germline V gene (reference sequence). The CDR3 runs 14 residues. CDR3 DNA sequence: TGTGCCAGCAGCTCCCCCGGGGACATCCACGAGCAGTACTTC. It yields the protein CASSSPGDIHEQYF.

The chain uses TRBV27 and TRBJ2-2; D not resolved. Trimming took off 0 bases at V and 0 bases at J, with 11 bases between the two ends. The CDR3 runs to 17 residues. Germline V gene sequence: CDR1 MNHEY, CDR2 SMNVEV (reference sequence). The DNA for the CDR3 is TGTGCCAGCAGTTTATCAAAACACGAAGCGAACACCGGGGAGCTGTTTTTT. Protein: CASSLSKHEANTGELFF.

The gene calls are TRBV7-3 and TRBJ2-3; 7 nucleotides agree with TRBD2. The junction had 10 bases not matched to a gene; V was cut back by 4 bases and J by 3 bases. The CDR3 has 16 amino acids. Germline lookup yields CDR1 SGHTA and CDR2 FQGTGA. The CDR3 nucleotides read TGTGCCAGCAGCTCACGGACTAGTTCCCGGACAGATACGCAGTATTTT. Encoded protein: CASSSRTSSRTDTQYF.

This clone was detected only a few times. This sequence joins TRBV18 and TRBJ1-2; TRBD1 matches 9 bases. CDR3 length: 14 residues. The trim removed 4 bases at V and 6 bases at J, leaving 6 bases unmatched. From germline, CDR1 is KGHSH and CDR2 LQKENI. CDR3 sequence reads: CASSRTGERNGYTF. The CDR3 region has the DNA TGTGCCAGCTCACGGACAGGGGAAAGGAATGGCTACACCTTC.

This chain joins TRBV9 and TRBJ2-3; no clear D gene. This CDR3 is 12 amino acids long. The V and J ends lost 3 bases and 2 bases respectively, with 4 bases between them. Germline V gives CDR1 SGDLS, CDR2 YYNGEE. The CDR3 reads CASSALTDTQYF. The CDR3 nucleotides are TGTGCCAGCAGCGCCCTCACAGATACGCAGTATTTT.

This clone occurred once. The CDR3 DNA is TGTGCCAGCAGTTCAGTAGGAAGCGGGAGGAACAATGAGCAGTTCTTC. Translation: CASSSVGSGRNNEQFF. V is TRBV2 and J is TRBJ2-1, with TRBD2 identical over 9 bases. With 5 bases clipped from V and 5 bases from J, the junction kept 10 bases outside the gene matches. CDR1 is SNHLY and CDR2 is FYNNEI in the germline V gene. This CDR3 contains 16 residues.

The J gene is TRBJ2-1, the V gene TRBV5-1, with TRBD2 matching over 9 bases. CDR3 size: 15 residues. CDR1 and CDR2 from the germline V gene are SGHRS and YFSETQ. Written as DNA, the CDR3 is TGCGCAGTAAAAAGGGTAGCGGGAGACTACAATGAGCAGTTCTTC. The encoded protein is CAVKRVAGDYNEQFF.

This chain joins TRBV5-6 and TRBJ2-4, with TRBD1 matching over 11 bases. V shed 3 bases, J shed 7 bases, and the junction held 3 bases outside the gene matches. Germline CDR1 SGHDT, CDR2 YYEEEE. The CDR3 contains 14 residues. CDR3 sequence reads: CASSWGQGVNIQYF. The CDR3 nucleotides are TGTGCCAGCAGCTGGGGACAGGGGGTTAACATTCAGTACTTC. The full variable domain, its missing parts supplied by reference TRBV5-6 and TRBJ2-4, is DAGVTQSPTHLIKTRGQQVTLRCSPKSGHDTVSWYQQALGQGPQFIFQYYEEEERQRGNFPDRFSGHQFPNYSSELNVNALLLGDSALYLCASSWGQGVNIQYFGAGTRLSVL.